The 27 T cell receptor beta chains presented below share a single source sample, sequenced in a study of cytomegalovirus exposure and HLA in healthy donors (dated by TCRdb to the late 2010s). Library method: the immunoSEQ multiplex PCR assay. For the multiplex PCR, a mixture combining 60 forward primers for TCR Vbeta segments and 13 reverse primers for TCR Jbeta segments was used. Held by TCRdb, this immuneACCESS table contains in-frame sequences only and omits some clones. Under half of the omission traces to an unresolved V gene where checked; the cause of the rest is unknown. The sample table shows 55,000 to 80,000 clones, and about 71% are seen once. The ten biggest clones cover approximately 7.6% of the sample. The sequenced sample was PBMCs. The receptor source for this set is a man aged 60-69 years in good health and CMV-seropositive.

The J gene is TRBJ1-1, the V gene TRBV6-5; TRBD1 matches 8 bases. The CDR3 runs to 12 residues. CDR1 MNHEY and CDR2 SVGAGI come from the germline V gene. J gave up 7 bases and V 5 bases, and 3 bases lay outside the gene matches. CDR3 in amino acids: CASSNRGGEAFF. The CDR3 region has the DNA TGTGCCAGCAGTAACAGGGGGGGTGAAGCTTTCTTT.

Points on this clone: A read error may account for a junction end that differs from germline. The chain carries TRBV7-9 and TRBJ1-1, with TRBD1 matching 7 bases. The CDR3 sequence is 14 residues long. Germline V gives CDR1 SEHNR, CDR2 FQNEAQ (reference sequence). The CDR3 loop reads CSSSFNRGDASAFF. In DNA, the CDR3 is TGTTCCAGCAGCTTTAACAGGGGCGACGCTAGCGCTTTCTTT.

The chain joins TRBV6-5 to TRBJ1-2, with TRBD1 matching over 8 bases. There are 12 residues in the CDR3. Unmatched junction bases numbered 2, after V lost 6 bases and J lost 5 bases. CDR1 is MNHEY and CDR2 is SVGAGI in the germline V gene. CDR3 bases: TGTGCCAGCAGGAGACAGGGGTATGGCTACACCTTC. Protein sequence: CASRRQGYGYTF.

The genes are TRBV7-2 and TRBJ1-1; the D is unclear. This CDR3 contains 14 residues. Germline CDR1 reads SGHTA; CDR2 reads FQGNSA. V was pared by 3 bases and J by 2 bases, with 10 bases between. The CDR3 is CASSFLNSNTEAFF. The CDR3 bases are TGTGCCAGCAGCTTTTTGAACAGTAACACTGAAGCTTTCTTT.

The V call is TRBV12-5, the J call TRBJ2-3; D unresolved. Germline assignment: CDR1 LGHNT and CDR2 FRNRAP. V was clipped by 1 base and J by 0 bases, with 5 bases between them. CDR3 length: 14 amino acids. The CDR3 coding sequence is TGTGCTAGTGGTTTGGAACACAGCACAGATACGCAGTATTTT. It encodes CASGLEHSTDTQYF.

The chain employs TRBV30 and TRBJ1-4; possible D gene TRBD1, 6 bases. V gave up 2 bases and J gave up 5 bases, with 12 bases separating them. Per germline, CDR1 GTSNPN and CDR2 SVGIG (reference sequence). The CDR3 has 14 amino acids. CDR3 nucleotide sequence: TGTGCCTGGAGTCTCGGACAGAGAAATGAAAAACTGTTTTTT. Its translation: CAWSLGQRNEKLFF.

As to this clone: Different DNA sequences within this sample yield the same CDR3. The chain links TRBV10-3 to TRBJ2-3; TRBD1 agrees at 7 bases. Germline CDR1 is ENHRY and CDR2 is SYGVKD. Trimming took 3 bases from V and 6 from J; bases not matched to a gene: 3. This CDR3 region has 13 residues. CDR3 protein: CAISDPGGDTQYF. CDR3 DNA: TGTGCCATCAGTGATCCAGGGGGTGATACGCAGTATTTT.

The chain combines TRBV7-2 with TRBJ2-7; 8 nucleotides agree with TRBD1. Germline V gene sequence: CDR1 SGHTA, CDR2 FQGNSA. CDR3 length: 13 residues. V shed 4 bases, J shed 4 bases, and the junction held 3 bases outside the gene matches. In DNA form, the CDR3 reads TGTGCCAGCAGCTCCGACAGGGGATACGAGCAGTACTTC. This sequence encodes CASSSDRGYEQYF. Full variable domain (missing parts from reference TRBV7-2 and TRBJ2-7): GAGVSQSPSNKVTEKGKDVELRCDPISGHTALYWYRQSLGQGLEFLIYFQGNSAPDKSGLPSDRFSAERTGGSVSTLTIQRTQQEDSAVYLCASSSDRGYEQYFGPGTRLTVT.

The chain recombines TRBV6-1 with TRBJ1-2; D may be TRBD1 (6 bases). The germline V gene encodes CDR1 MNHNS and CDR2 SASEGT. Trimming left V 6 bases short and J 0 bases short, with 11 bases between. This CDR3 comprises 14 residues. The CDR3 region is CASRSTGPNYGYTF. Written as DNA, the CDR3 is TGTGCCAGCAGATCGACAGGACCTAACTATGGCTACACCTTC.

The J gene is TRBJ1-1, the V gene TRBV10-2; TRBD1 matches 11 bases. With 4 bases clipped from V and 5 bases from J, the junction kept 3 bases outside the gene matches. Germline CDR1 and CDR2: WSHSY and SAAADI. CDR3 length equals 14 residues. The CDR3 DNA reads as TGCGCCAGCAGTGGCGGGACAGGGGGTACTGAAGCTTTCTTT. This translates into CASSGGTGGTEAFF.

The chain couples TRBV19 to TRBJ1-4; D is ambiguous. The germline V gene encodes CDR1 LNHDA and CDR2 SQIVND (reference sequence). Trimming took 5 bases from V and 8 from J, leaving 12 bases between them. The CDR3 spans 13 residues. The CDR3 bases are TGTGCCAGTAGTGAACAGATCCGGGAAAAACTGTTTTTT. This gives the protein CASSEQIREKLFF.

The chain recombines TRBV6-5 with TRBJ2-3; D is possibly TRBD2 (5 bases). Germline-derived CDR1 and CDR2 are MNHEY and SVGAGI. Trimming pared 2 bases from V and 2 bases from J, leaving 8 bases between. There are 14 residues in the CDR3. The CDR3 DNA follows: TGTGCCAGCAGTTACAAGGACTCCACAGATACGCAGTATTTT. Translated, it gives CASSYKDSTDTQYF.

As DNA, the CDR3 is TGCGCCAGCAGCTTGGAAGGACAGTACACTGAAGCTTTCTTT. Residues: CASSLEGQYTEAFF. The V call is TRBV5-1, the J call TRBJ1-1, with a tentative D call TRBD1 (6 bases). The CDR3 spans 14 residues. V was clipped by 0 bases and J by 3 bases, with 9 bases between them. CDR1 is SGHRS and CDR2 is YFSETQ in the germline V gene.

This clone was counted a few times. The V gene is TRBV4-1, the J gene TRBJ1-1; D gene uncertain. Per the germline V gene, CDR1 is MGHRA and CDR2 is YSYEKL. The CDR3 runs to 15 residues. Trimming took 1 base from V and 1 from J, leaving 10 bases between them. The CDR3 reads CASSQVWRENTEAFF. In DNA, the CDR3 is TGCGCCAGCAGCCAAGTCTGGAGGGAGAACACTGAAGCTTTCTTT.

This clone was seen once. The J gene is TRBJ1-2, the V gene TRBV2; 7 nucleotides align to TRBD1. Losses at the gene ends were 5 bases for V and 7 bases for J; bases not matched to a gene: 10. Germline assignment: CDR1 SNHLY and CDR2 FYNNEI. This CDR3 contains 14 residues. The CDR3 sequence: CASSSTTGSGGYTF. CDR3 in DNA: TGTGCCAGCAGTTCCACGACAGGGTCCGGTGGCTACACCTTC.

This clone was detected only once. The chain is built from TRBV27 and TRBJ2-7; D is uncertain. V dropped 5 bases and J dropped 6 bases, with 14 bases sitting between them. From germline, CDR1 is MNHEY and CDR2 SMNVEV (reference sequence). The CDR3 loop spans 13 amino acids. The CDR3 sequence is CASSTVDLGEQYF. In DNA, the CDR3 is TGTGCCAGCAGTACCGTAGACCTAGGCGAGCAGTACTTC.

This clone was counted once. The gene calls are TRBV6-1 and TRBJ2-7; weak D call: TRBD2 (6 bases). Trimming cost V 4 bases and J 1 base, with 11 bases left between them. This CDR3 comprises 14 residues. Germline V gene lookup returns CDR1 MNHNS and CDR2 SASEGT. In DNA form, the CDR3 reads TGTGCCAGCAGTGTGGGGGGTTCGTCCTACGAGCAGTACTTC. It encodes CASSVGGSSYEQYF.

This rearrangement joins TRBV19 to TRBJ1-4, with D maybe TRBD1 (5 bases). With 4 bases removed from V and 5 bases from J, the gap between germline ends came to 14 bases. The CDR3 has 15 amino acids. Germline assignment: CDR1 LNHDA and CDR2 SQIVND (reference sequence). The CDR3: CASSTSGGKNEKLFF. The DNA for the CDR3 is TGTGCCAGTAGTACGTCCGGGGGTAAAAATGAAAAACTGTTTTTT.

V gene TRBV19 combines with J gene TRBJ2-1; TRBD1 matches at 11 bases. J lost 5 bases, V lost 9 bases, and 18 bases had no gene match. This CDR3 contains 18 residues. In germline, CDR1 is LNHDA, CDR2 SQIVND (reference sequence). The CDR3 sequence is CASKPQGHWDRGNNEQFF. Written as DNA, the CDR3 is TGTGCCAGCAAGCCCCAGGGGCATTGGGACAGGGGGAACAATGAGCAGTTCTTC.

This clone has just one count. The CDR3 DNA is TGTGCCAGCAGCCGTGAAGGCGGGGTGGGCTATGGCTACACCTTC. Protein: CASSREGGVGYGYTF. The J gene is TRBJ1-2, the V gene TRBV4-2; D remains unclear. CDR1 LGHNA and CDR2 YNFKEQ come from the germline V gene. V lost 4 bases to trimming and J lost 4 bases, with 16 bases between them. The CDR3 length is 15 residues.

This clone was counted between two and nine times. V and J are TRBV11-3 and TRBJ2-1; 7 positions agree with TRBD1. The trim removed 3 bases at V and 8 bases at J, leaving 10 bases unmatched. Per germline, CDR1 SGHNT and CDR2 YENEEA. The CDR3 consists of 15 residues. The CDR3 sequence: CASSFLQGTQYEQFF. CDR3 DNA sequence: TGTGCCAGCAGCTTTTTACAGGGGACCCAATATGAGCAGTTCTTC.

The V gene is TRBV20-1, the J gene TRBJ1-1; TRBD1 matches 7 bases. CDR3 size: 11 residues. Germline loops: CDR1 DFQATT, CDR2 SNEGSKA (reference sequence). DNA for the CDR3: TGCAGGCCAGGGGGAAACACTGAAGCTTTCTTT. It codes for CRPGGNTEAFF.

The chain uses TRBV20-1 and TRBJ2-3; D possibly corresponds to TRBD2 (6 bases). The CDR3 contains 11 residues. Germline values: CDR1 DFQATT, CDR2 SNEGSKA (reference sequence). V lost 7 bases and J lost 4, with 9 bases in between. In nucleotides, the CDR3 is TGCAGTGGGGGGGAGTCAGATACGCAGTATTTT. Translating it yields CSGGESDTQYF.

The chain carries TRBV2 and TRBJ2-7; 14 bases match TRBD2. CDR1 and CDR2 (germline): SNHLY, FYNNEI. V lost 7 bases and J lost 3; bases outside the gene matches: 8. The CDR3 is 16 residues long. The CDR3: CASTRWGTSGSYEQYF. CDR3 bases: TGTGCCAGCACTCGATGGGGGACTAGCGGGAGCTACGAGCAGTACTTC.

The rearrangement uses TRBV6-5 and TRBJ2-7; 7 nucleotides agree with TRBD2. The germline CDR1 and CDR2 sequences are MNHEY and SVGAGI. This CDR3 comprises 14 residues. Trimming at V came to 0 bases and at J to 5 bases, leaving 4 bases not matched to a gene. CDR3 amino acids: CASSYSSGANEQYF. In DNA form, the CDR3 reads TGTGCCAGCAGTTACTCGAGCGGGGCCAACGAGCAGTACTTC.

The chain links TRBV2 to TRBJ1-6; possibly TRBD1 for D (5 bases). Germline CDR1 SNHLY, CDR2 FYNNEI. There are 14 residues in the CDR3. The ends were cut back, 6 bases at V and 7 bases at J, with 13 bases in the middle. CDR3 sequence: CASRAQGMNSPLHF. The CDR3 DNA reads as TGTGCCAGCAGGGCGCAGGGAATGAATTCACCCCTCCACTTT.

This clone was counted a single time. This rearrangement joins TRBV10-3 to TRBJ1-1; unclear D gene. Trimming left V 1 base short and J 3 bases short, with 12 bases between. The V gene's germline CDR1 is ENHRY and CDR2 SYGVKD. This CDR3 comprises 15 residues. The CDR3 loop is CAISEFNGADTEAFF. Written as DNA, the CDR3 is TGTGCCATCAGTGAGTTTAATGGAGCGGACACTGAAGCTTTCTTT.